This T cell receptor beta chain was captured in a study of blood T cell repertoires in COVID-19. At the level of the study: From the United States, Italy and Spain came samples of acute and convalescent COVID-19. From T cells, B-cell-depleted T cells, or PBMCs came the material, which was cDNA or gDNA.

In the authors' workflow: Researchers report that nucleated cell counts were estimated from reference gene primer amplification. Libraries were prepared by immunoSEQ multiplex PCR; TCRdb keeps only in-frame clonotypes and omits some of them. V and J calls and clone size are those listed in that table; D and trimming were worked out from the DNA. This sample has 200,000 to 300,000 clones, with roughly 86% found just once. The germline CDR1 and CDR2 sequences are MNHEY and SVGAGI. The CDR3 is 14 amino acids. The V gene end was trimmed by 5 bases and the J gene end by 8 bases; junction bases not matched to a gene: 9.

The rearrangement links TRBV6-5 to TRBJ2-1; 7 bases align to TRBD2. Specimen: peripheral blood. This clonotype originated in a man at least 80 years old with acute or convalescent COVID-19. CDR3 region: CASSLGRVWDEQFF. CDR3 DNA sequence: TGTGCCAGCAGTCTGGGGAGGGTGTGGGATGAGCAGTTCTTC.